This T cell receptor beta chain originates from a study of beta chain features in type 1 diabetes. Findings and limits, study-wide: Insertions were fewer and deletions more numerous at VDJ junctions in type 1 diabetes patients.

Germline CDR1 SGHNT, CDR2 YYREEE (reference sequence). This CDR3 spans 14 amino acids. The ends were cut back, 0 bases at V and 3 bases at J, with 7 bases in the middle. CD45RO/CCR7/CD25/CD127/CD95/CD27 separated CD4+ naive, central memory, regulatory and stem cell-like memory cells by sorting. In all sorted populations, purity surpassed 98%. As every portion of the isolated RNA was reverse transcribed, the sequencing read expressed TCRB transcripts. Only in-frame clones appear in the TCRdb table, and some are missing; sequencing was by immunoSEQ multiplex PCR. The sample contains 150,000 to 200,000 clones, over 7.5% of which appear only once. In this sample, this clone turned up a few times. Its specificity is unknown.

Input material: central memory CD4+ T cells from blood. The V and J genes are TRBV5-4 and TRBJ2-1; no firm D call. The origin of this receptor is a woman aged 18-29 years in good health. The CDR3 sequence is CASSLGEVYNEQFF. In DNA form, the CDR3 reads TGTGCCAGCAGCTTGGGAGAGGTCTACAATGAGCAGTTCTTC.